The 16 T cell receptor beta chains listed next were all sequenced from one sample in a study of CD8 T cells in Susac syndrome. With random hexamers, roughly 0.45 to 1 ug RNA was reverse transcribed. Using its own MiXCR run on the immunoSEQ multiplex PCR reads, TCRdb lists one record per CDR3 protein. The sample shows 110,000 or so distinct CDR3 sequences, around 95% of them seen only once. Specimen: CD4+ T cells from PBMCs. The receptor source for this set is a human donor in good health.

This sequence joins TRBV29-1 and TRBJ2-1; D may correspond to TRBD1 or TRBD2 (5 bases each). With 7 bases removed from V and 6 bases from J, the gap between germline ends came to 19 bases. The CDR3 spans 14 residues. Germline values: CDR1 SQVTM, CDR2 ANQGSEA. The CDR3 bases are TGCAGCGGGCGCCGGGACCCTGGGGGCAATGAGCAGTTCTTC. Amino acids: CSGRRDPGGNEQFF.

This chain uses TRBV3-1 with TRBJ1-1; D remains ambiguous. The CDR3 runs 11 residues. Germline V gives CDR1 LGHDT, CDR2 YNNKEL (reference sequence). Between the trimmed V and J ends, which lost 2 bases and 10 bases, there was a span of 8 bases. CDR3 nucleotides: TGTGCCAGCAGCCAAAACCAAGGAGCTTTCTTT. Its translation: CASSQNQGAFF.

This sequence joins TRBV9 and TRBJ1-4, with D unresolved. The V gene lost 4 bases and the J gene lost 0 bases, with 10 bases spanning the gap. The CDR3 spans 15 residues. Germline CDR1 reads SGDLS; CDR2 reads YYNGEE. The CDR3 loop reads CASSPRTATNEKLFF. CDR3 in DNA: TGTGCCAGCAGCCCCCGAACAGCAACTAATGAAAAACTGTTTTTT.

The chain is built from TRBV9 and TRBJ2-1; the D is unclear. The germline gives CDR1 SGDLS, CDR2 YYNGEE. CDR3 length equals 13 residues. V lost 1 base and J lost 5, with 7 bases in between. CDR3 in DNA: TGTGCCAGCAGCGTAAGCAGGAACAATGAGCAGTTCTTC. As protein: CASSVSRNNEQFF.

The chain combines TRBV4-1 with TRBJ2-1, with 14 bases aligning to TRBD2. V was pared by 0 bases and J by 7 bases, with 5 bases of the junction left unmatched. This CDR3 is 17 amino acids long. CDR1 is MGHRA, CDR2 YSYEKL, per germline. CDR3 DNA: TGCGCCAGCAGCCAAGATTGGGGACTAGCGGGAGTTAATGAGCAGTTCTTC. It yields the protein CASSQDWGLAGVNEQFF.

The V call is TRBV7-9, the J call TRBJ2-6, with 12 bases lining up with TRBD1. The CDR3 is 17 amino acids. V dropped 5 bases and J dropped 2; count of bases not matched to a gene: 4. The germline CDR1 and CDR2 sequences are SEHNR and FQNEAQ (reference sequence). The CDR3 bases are TGTGCCAGCAGCCCGGGACAGGGGGCGCCTGGGGCCAACGTCCTGACTTTC. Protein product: CASSPGQGAPGANVLTF.

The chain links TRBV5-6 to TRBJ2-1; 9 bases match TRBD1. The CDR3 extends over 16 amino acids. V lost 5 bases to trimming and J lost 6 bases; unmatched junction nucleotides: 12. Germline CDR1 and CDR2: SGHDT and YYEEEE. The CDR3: CASRVQGALQFNEQFF. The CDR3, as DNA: TGTGCCAGCAGGGTACAGGGGGCCCTTCAGTTCAATGAGCAGTTCTTC. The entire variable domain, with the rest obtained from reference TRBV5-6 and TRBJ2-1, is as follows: DAGVTQSPTHLIKTRGQQVTLRCSPKSGHDTVSWYQQALGQGPQFIFQYYEEEERQRGNFPDRFSGHQFPNYSSELNVNALLLGDSALYLCASRVQGALQFNEQFFGPGTRLTVL.

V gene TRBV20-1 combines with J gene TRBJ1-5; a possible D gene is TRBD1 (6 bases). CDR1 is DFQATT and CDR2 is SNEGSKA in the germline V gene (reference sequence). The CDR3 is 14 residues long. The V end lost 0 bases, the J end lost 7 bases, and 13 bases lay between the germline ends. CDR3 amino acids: CSARDRGGWQPQHF. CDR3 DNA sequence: TGCAGTGCTAGAGACAGGGGAGGCTGGCAGCCCCAGCATTTT.

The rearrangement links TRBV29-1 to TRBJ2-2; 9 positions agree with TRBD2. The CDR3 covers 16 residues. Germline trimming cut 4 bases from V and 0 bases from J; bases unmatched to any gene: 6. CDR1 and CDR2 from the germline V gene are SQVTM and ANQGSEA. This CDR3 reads CSVAVSGRSNTGELFF. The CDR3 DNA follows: TGCAGCGTTGCCGTCAGCGGGAGGTCGAACACCGGGGAGCTGTTTTTT.

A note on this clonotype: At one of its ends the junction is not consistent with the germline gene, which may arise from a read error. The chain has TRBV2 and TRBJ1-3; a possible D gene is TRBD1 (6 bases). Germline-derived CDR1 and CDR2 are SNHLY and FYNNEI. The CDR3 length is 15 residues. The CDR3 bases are TGTGCCAGCAACCCAAACAGGGTTGATGGAAACACCACATATTTT. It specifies CASNPNRVDGNTTYF.

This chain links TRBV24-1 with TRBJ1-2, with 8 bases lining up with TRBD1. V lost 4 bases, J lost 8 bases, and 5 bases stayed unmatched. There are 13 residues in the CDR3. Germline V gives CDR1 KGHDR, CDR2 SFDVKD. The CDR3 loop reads CATSDPGQGGYTF. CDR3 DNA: TGTGCCACCAGTGACCCCGGACAGGGAGGCTACACCTTC.

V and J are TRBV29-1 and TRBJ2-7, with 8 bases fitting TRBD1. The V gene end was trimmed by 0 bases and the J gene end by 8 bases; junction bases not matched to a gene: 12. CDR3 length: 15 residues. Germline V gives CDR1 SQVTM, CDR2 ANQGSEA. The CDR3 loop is CSVEDFTAAGGKQYF. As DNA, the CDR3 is TGCAGCGTTGAAGATTTTACGGCAGCAGGGGGCAAGCAGTACTTC.

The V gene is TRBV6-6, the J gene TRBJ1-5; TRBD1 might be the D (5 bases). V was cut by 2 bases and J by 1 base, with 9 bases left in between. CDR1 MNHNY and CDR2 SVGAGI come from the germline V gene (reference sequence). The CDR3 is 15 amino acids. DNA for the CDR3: TGTGCCAGCAGTTACCGGGGGAAGAGCAATCAGCCCCAGCATTTT. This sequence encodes CASSYRGKSNQPQHF.

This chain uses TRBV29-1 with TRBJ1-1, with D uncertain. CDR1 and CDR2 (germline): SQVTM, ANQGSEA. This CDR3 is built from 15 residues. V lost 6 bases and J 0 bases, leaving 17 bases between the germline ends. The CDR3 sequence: CSVPPTQIMNTEAFF. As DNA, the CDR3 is TGCAGCGTCCCCCCGACACAAATCATGAACACTGAAGCTTTCTTT.

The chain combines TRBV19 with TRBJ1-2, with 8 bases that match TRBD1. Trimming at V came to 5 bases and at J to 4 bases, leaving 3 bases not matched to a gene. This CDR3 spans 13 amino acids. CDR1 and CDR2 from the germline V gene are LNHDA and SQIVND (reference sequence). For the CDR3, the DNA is TGTGCCAGTAGTCCAGGGGGCGGCTATGGCTACACCTTC. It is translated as CASSPGGGYGYTF.

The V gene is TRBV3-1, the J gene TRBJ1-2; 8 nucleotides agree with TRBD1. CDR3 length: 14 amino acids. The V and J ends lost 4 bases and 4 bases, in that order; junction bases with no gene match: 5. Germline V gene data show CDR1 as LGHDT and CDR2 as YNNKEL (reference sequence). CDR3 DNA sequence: TGTGCCAGCAGCCTGCCGGGACAGGTCTATGGCTACACCTTC. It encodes CASSLPGQVYGYTF. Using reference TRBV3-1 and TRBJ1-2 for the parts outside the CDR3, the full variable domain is DTAVSQTPKYLVTQMGNDKSIKCEQNLGHDTMYWYKQDSKKFLKIMFSYNNKELIINETVPNRFSPKSPDKAHLNLHINSLELGDSAVYFCASSLPGQVYGYTFGSGTRLTVV.